This is a list of T cell receptor beta chains from one sample in a study of blood T cell repertoires in COVID-19. Assay: immunoSEQ multiplex PCR; the TCRdb copy retains only in-frame clones and omits some. Of 190,000 or so clones listed, approximately 87% are singletons. The sequencing sample was made of peripheral blood. The source is a man aged 35-49 years with active or convalescent COVID-19. Both conserved end residues are part of each CDR3. The D gene is left open where the match is weak. Rows give clone size only sometimes, using once, few, many, or a class for an expanded clone.

clone_size j_call d_call v_call cdr3_nt cdr3_aa
. TRBJ1-2 TRBD1 TRBV27 TGTGCCAGCAGGCGACAGGGGGCGGACTATGGCTACACCTTC CASRRQGADYGYTF
. TRBJ2-2 . TRBV5-1 TGCGCCAGCAGCTTGGCGTCAGGGTGGGACACCGGGGAGCTGTTTTTT CASSLASGWDTGELFF
. TRBJ1-3 TRBD1 TRBV23-1 TGCGCCAGCAGTCATGCCCTAGGGGGCTCGGGAAACACCATATATTTT CASSHALGGSGNTIYF
. TRBJ2-1 . TRBV21-1 TGTGCCAGCAGCCCCCGAAGGGGAAGTGGCTCCTACAATGAGCAGTTCTTC CASSPRRGSGSYNEQFF
. TRBJ1-1 . TRBV5-8 TGTGCCAGCAGCTCAGCACAGGCCCGGAACACTGAAGCTTTCTTT CASSSAQARNTEAFF
. TRBJ1-5 TRBD1 TRBV28 TGTGCCAGCTGGACAGGGAGCAATCAGCCCCAGCATTTT CASWTGSNQPQHF
. TRBJ1-2 TRBD1 TRBV7-9 TGTGCCAGCAGCCCGTCGACAGGGCTTCATGGCTACACCTTC CASSPSTGLHGYTF
. TRBJ1-6 . TRBV6-5 TGTGCCAGCAGGGGAGAGGGCACGCTCGGGGCCCTCCACTTT CASRGEGTLGALHF
. TRBJ2-5 TRBD1 TRBV13 TGTGCCAGCAGCCTCTGGGGACAGGGGGCCCAAGAGACCCAGTACTTC CASSLWGQGAQETQYF
. TRBJ2-5 . TRBV10-3 TGTGCCATCAGGCCGGACCTTGCGGGGGAGACCCAGTACTTC CAIRPDLAGETQYF
. TRBJ2-2 . TRBV19 TGTGCCAGTAGTATTCGGAGGCGGGGAGGCAGCACCGGGGAGCTGTTTTTT CASSIRRRGGSTGELFF
. TRBJ2-1 TRBD2 TRBV9 TGTGCCAGCAGCGGGGGACTAGCGGGGGCCTACAATGAGCAGTTCTTC CASSGGLAGAYNEQFF
. TRBJ1-1 . TRBV18 TGTGCCAGCTCACCACAGGGACAAGTCTTACTTGTGGACACTGAAGCTTTCTTT CASSPQGQVLLVDTEAFF
few TRBJ1-1 . TRBV5-1 TGCGCCAGCAGCTTGGTATCTTCGGGCACTGAAGCTTTCTTT CASSLVSSGTEAFF
. TRBJ1-2 TRBD1 TRBV7-3 TGTGCCAGTTCGGGGACAGATCACCTACAGACCTTC CASSGTDHLQTF
few TRBJ1-2 TRBD1 TRBV11-2 TGTGCCAGCAGCTCTAGCGGGACAGGCGCTAACTATGGCTACACCTTC CASSSSGTGANYGYTF
few TRBJ2-7 TRBD1 TRBV5-1 TGCGCCAGCAGCTTAGGACAGGCCGGCGAGCAGTACTTC CASSLGQAGEQYF
. TRBJ1-2 TRBD1 TRBV30 TGTGCCTGGAGTCCTTCCGGGACAGGGACTGGCTACACCTTC CAWSPSGTGTGYTF
. TRBJ2-1 TRBD2 TRBV7-2 TGTGCCAGCAGCTTAGGGGGACTAGACCGTGAGCAGTTCTTC CASSLGGLDREQFF
. TRBJ2-1 TRBD2 TRBV15 TGTGCCACCAGCGTCGGACTAGCGGGGATCAGGGAGCAGTTCTTC CATSVGLAGIREQFF
once TRBJ2-1 . TRBV5-1 TGCGCCAGCAGCCTGCCACAGCCGTACAATGAGCAGTTCTTC CASSLPQPYNEQFF
. TRBJ2-1 TRBD2 TRBV2 TGTGCCAGCACGTTCGCTCTAGCGGGGGCCAACAATGAGCAGTTCTTC CASTFALAGANNEQFF
. TRBJ1-2 TRBD1 TRBV6-1 TGTGCCAGCAGTGAATCTGGGACAGGGGTTCACTATGGCTACACCTTC CASSESGTGVHYGYTF
. TRBJ1-1 TRBD1 TRBV4-1 TGCGCCAGCAGCCAAGTCTACGGGACAGCGAACACTGAAGCTTTCTTT CASSQVYGTANTEAFF
. TRBJ1-5 TRBD1 TRBV5-1 TGCGCCAGCAGGACGGACAGGGGGCTTCATCAGCCCCAGCATTTT CASRTDRGLHQPQHF
. TRBJ1-4 TRBD1 TRBV6-5 TGTGCCAGCAGCGCCGGGACAGCAAATGAAAAACTGTTTTTT CASSAGTANEKLFF
. TRBJ2-5 TRBD1 TRBV7-6 TGTGCCAGCAGCTTCGGGACAGACTACCAAGAGACCCAGTACTTC CASSFGTDYQETQYF
. TRBJ1-2 TRBD1 TRBV4-1 TGCGCCAGCAGCCCTAAACAGGGGGAAGGCTATGGCTACACCTTC CASSPKQGEGYGYTF
. TRBJ2-2 . TRBV4-2 TGTGCCAGCAGCCAAGAGAGGAGGGTCACCGGGGAGCTGTTTTTT CASSQERRVTGELFF
. TRBJ2-1 TRBD2 TRBV5-5 TGTGCCAGCAGCTTGGTAGCGGGGGGGTACAATGAGCAGTTCTTC CASSLVAGGYNEQFF
. TRBJ2-7 . TRBV7-9 TGTGCCAGCAGCCGGGGGCAGGGGGCCTACGAGCAGTACTTC CASSRGQGAYEQYF
. TRBJ1-2 . TRBV11-1 TGTGCCAGCAGCTCCGGACAGCATGACACTAACTATGGCTACACCTTC CASSSGQHDTNYGYTF
. TRBJ1-2 . TRBV10-3 TGTGCCATGGGGCCTGGGGATGGCTACACCTTC CAMGPGDGYTF
. TRBJ1-5 . TRBV5-1 TGCGCCAGCAGCCCCACGGGACTTTTTTTCCAGCCCCAGCATTTT CASSPTGLFFQPQHF
. TRBJ1-3 . TRBV2 TGTGCCAGCAGCAGCAGGGGATTCTCTGGAAACACCATATATTTT CASSSRGFSGNTIYF
. TRBJ2-1 . TRBV28 TGTGCCAGCAGTAGTCGCAGGAATGAGCAGTTCTTC CASSSRRNEQFF
. TRBJ2-7 . TRBV3-1/TRBV3-2 TGTGCCAGCAGCCAAGTAAGGGACACCTCGAGCCACGAGCAGTACTTC CASSQVRDTSSHEQYF
. TRBJ2-7 TRBD2 TRBV15 TGTGCCACCAGCAGCACTACTTTAGCGGGGGCCTCCTACGAGCAGTACTTC CATSSTTLAGASYEQYF
. TRBJ2-2 . TRBV6-4 TGTGCCAGCAGTGAAGGGTCGGGAAACGGGGAGCTGTTTTTT CASSEGSGNGELFF
. TRBJ2-6 TRBD1 TRBV18 TGTGCCAGCTCACCATTGACAGGGGAGTACTCTGGGGCCAACGTCCTGACTTTC CASSPLTGEYSGANVLTF
. TRBJ1-6 . TRBV7-2 TGTGCCAGCAGCCAAACCTCAGGGGTACCCCTCCACTTT CASSQTSGVPLHF
. TRBJ2-2 . TRBV25-1 TGTGCCAGCAGCCAACGGGACTTAACGAACACCGGGGAGCTGTTTTTT CASSQRDLTNTGELFF
. TRBJ1-5 . TRBV7-2 TGTGCCAGCAGCTTAGGGTCCCCCGGGAGTCAGCCCCAGCATTTT CASSLGSPGSQPQHF
. TRBJ2-7 . TRBV9 TGTGCCAGCAGCGCCCCCCTTGGAGGGGGCGCATCCCAATACGAGCAGTACTTC CASSAPLGGGASQYEQYF
. TRBJ1-5 . TRBV2 TGTGCCAGCAGTGAAAATGGGCTTCAGCCCCAGCATTTT CASSENGLQPQHF
. TRBJ2-1 TRBD2 TRBV28 TGTGCCAGCAGATCAACGGGACTAGCGGGGTACAATGAGCAGTTCTTC CASRSTGLAGYNEQFF
. TRBJ1-2 TRBD1 TRBV6-5 TGTGCCAGCAGTTACAAGGACAGGTCCTGGAGTGGCTACACCTTC CASSYKDRSWSGYTF
. TRBJ2-6 TRBD1 TRBV19 TGTGCCAGTAGTGCCTACGGGACAGGAGACTCTGGGGCCAACGTCCTGACTTTC CASSAYGTGDSGANVLTF
. TRBJ1-2 . TRBV3-1/TRBV3-2 TGTGCCAGCAGCGACGGACATGGACGGAACTATGGCTACACCTTC CASSDGHGRNYGYTF
once TRBJ1-1 TRBD1 TRBV6-5 TGTGCCAGCAGGGCCCCTCAGGGGGTCGGAACTGAAGCTTTCTTT CASRAPQGVGTEAFF
. TRBJ2-7 . TRBV7-9 TGTGCCAGCAGCTTACTCCCCTACGAGCAGTACTTC CASSLLPYEQYF
once TRBJ1-2 TRBD1 TRBV27 TGTGCCAGCAGTTTATCCCCCGCAGGGGGCGATGGCTACACCTTC CASSLSPAGGDGYTF
. TRBJ2-1 . TRBV9 TGTGCCAGCAGTGCAGTGGGCCCGCAAAGCTCCTACAATGAGCAGTTCTTC CASSAVGPQSSYNEQFF
. TRBJ1-1 . TRBV19 TGTGCCAGTAGCCCCCTACAGTCCTTAAACACTGAAGCTTTCTTT CASSPLQSLNTEAFF
. TRBJ1-4 . TRBV6-4 TGTGCCGGCCGGACAGTTCTTAATGAAAAACTGTTTTTT CAGRTVLNEKLFF
. TRBJ1-6 . TRBV4-1 TGCGCCAGCAGCCCGAGGACAGAGCGTTATAATTCACCCCTCCACTTT CASSPRTERYNSPLHF
few TRBJ1-2 . TRBV5-5 TGTGCCAGCAGCTTGGGCGGGTTCCTCGATGGCTACACCTTC CASSLGGFLDGYTF
once TRBJ2-5 TRBD2 TRBV5-1 TGCGCCAGCAGCCTTAGAAGCGGGGGGAAAGAGACCCAGTACTTC CASSLRSGGKETQYF